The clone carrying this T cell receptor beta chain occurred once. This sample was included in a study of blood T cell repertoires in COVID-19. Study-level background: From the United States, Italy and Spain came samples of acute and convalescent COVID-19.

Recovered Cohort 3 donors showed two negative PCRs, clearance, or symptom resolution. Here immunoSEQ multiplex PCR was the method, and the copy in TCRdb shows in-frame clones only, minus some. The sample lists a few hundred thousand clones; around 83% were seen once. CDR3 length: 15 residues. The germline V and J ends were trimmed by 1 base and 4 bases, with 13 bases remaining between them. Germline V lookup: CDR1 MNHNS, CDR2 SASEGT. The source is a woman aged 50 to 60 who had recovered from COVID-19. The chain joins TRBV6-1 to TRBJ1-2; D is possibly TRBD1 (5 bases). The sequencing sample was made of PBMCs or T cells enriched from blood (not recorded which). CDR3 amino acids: CASSEGRGGTYGYTF. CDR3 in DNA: TGTGCCAGCAGTGAAGGTCGCGGGGGTACCTATGGCTACACCTTC.